This TCR beta chain stems from a study of T cell clonotyping in hematopoietic cell transplantation. Blood collection times were about day -28 and days 30, 100, 180 posttransplant. Regarding this clone: The antigen is unknown.

Study results and limitations: Without cell sorting, CD4 versus CD8 contributions remain unresolved. Higher Inverse Simpson Index values in graft donor and pretransplant recipient predicted broader posttransplant TCR diversity. At the given depth, recipient repertoires were over 95% de novo clonotypes.

Generated by immunoSEQ multiplex PCR, the TCRdb table keeps only in-frame clones and is missing some. The profile shows about 3,500 clones, about 70% of them singletons. This TCR was sampled from a male patient between 40 and 49 years old who had an allogeneic stem cell transplant from an unrelated donor, so the T cells may come from the graft donor. Some clones in this sample may be carry-over from other donors' samples. The sample in question was peripheral blood mononuclear cells, obtained 30 days after allogeneic stem cell transplant.

CDR3 region: CASSLNGGGNTIYF. CDR3 DNA: TGTGCCAGCAGCTTAAACGGGGGAGGAAACACCATATATTTT. This rearrangement joins TRBV7-2 to TRBJ1-3, with a possible D match to TRBD1 (5 bases). This CDR3 spans 14 amino acids. Per germline, CDR1 SGHTA and CDR2 FQGNSA. The V end was cut by 2 bases, the J end by 4 bases, with 9 bases between.